This TCR beta chain comes out of a study of CD8 T cells in ankylosing spondylitis. TCRdb used MiXCR to reprocess the 5' RACE reads, holding one entry per CDR3 protein. Among some 200,000 distinct CDR3 sequences listed, over 15% were seen once. The ends were cut back, 4 bases at V and 0 bases at J, with 13 bases in the middle. This CDR3 has 16 residues. Germline loops: CDR1 LGHDT, CDR2 YNNKEL (reference sequence). This clonotype was counted many times. Sequencing was carried out using blood, either unsorted or a sorted T cell fraction (not recorded which). This sequence was found in a male donor under 30 with ankylosing spondylitis or in good health (not recorded which). The chain carries TRBV3-1 and TRBJ1-5; D perhaps matches TRBD1 (5 bases). In DNA, the CDR3 is TGTGCCAGCAGCCCGGACGGGGCTTATAGCAATCAGCCCCAGCATTTT. The encoded protein is CASSPDGAYSNQPQHF. Drawing the rest from reference TRBV3-1 and TRBJ1-5, the complete variable domain is DTAVSQTPKYLVTQMGNDKSIKCEQNLGHDTMYWYKQDSKKFLKIMFSYNNKELIINETVPNRFSPKSPDKAHLNLHINSLELGDSAVYFCASSPDGAYSNQPQHFGDGTRLSIL.